The 27 T cell receptor beta chains below all came from one sample that was sequenced in a study of cytomegalovirus exposure and HLA in healthy donors (dated by TCRdb to 2016 to 2017). The library was generated by the immunoSEQ multiplex PCR assay. For the multiplex PCR, a mixture combining 60 forward primers for TCR Vbeta segments and 13 reverse primers for TCR Jbeta segments was used. TCRdb carries this immuneACCESS record with in-frame sequences only. Its versions omit some clonotypes, under half of them owing to an unresolved V gene in the studies checked, with the rest unexplained. Within this sample are under 150,000 clones, with 75% to 85% of them counted one time only. The ten biggest clones cover 4% of the sample. Sequences were obtained from PBMCs. These receptors were obtained from a woman aged 40 to 55 in good health and CMV-seronegative.

The table lists this clone with many counts. The CDR3 reads CASSQEPGSEQYF. The CDR3 DNA sequence: TGCGCCAGCAGCCAAGAACCAGGCAGCGAGCAGTACTTC. The V and J genes are TRBV4-1 and TRBJ2-7; D uncertain. CDR1 and CDR2 from the germline V gene are MGHRA and YSYEKL. CDR3 size: 13 residues. V lost 0 bases and J 6 bases, leaving 9 bases between the germline ends.

This CDR3 is CAISDRGENTEAFF. The CDR3 region has the DNA TGTGCCATCAGTGACAGGGGAGAAAACACTGAAGCTTTCTTT. This chain uses TRBV10-3 with TRBJ1-1; perhaps TRBD1 as D (6 bases). Trimming left V 3 bases short and J 2 bases short, with 10 bases between. This CDR3 contains 14 residues. In germline, CDR1 is ENHRY, CDR2 SYGVKD.

The V call is TRBV19, the J call TRBJ2-5; D remains unclear. The CDR3 runs 11 residues. Germline-derived CDR1 and CDR2 are LNHDA and SQIVND (reference sequence). Deletions cut 8 bases from V and 0 bases from J, with 4 bases between. This chain's CDR3 is CASGYQETQYF. The CDR3 DNA sequence: TGTGCCAGTGGCTACCAAGAGACCCAGTACTTC.

There are a few counts of this clone. This rearrangement joins TRBV4-3 to TRBJ1-3; 9 bases are a match to TRBD1. Looked up from germline, CDR1 is LGHNA and CDR2 is YSLEER. The ends lost 0 bases at V and 5 bases at J; junction bases unmatched: 11. This CDR3 region has 18 residues. CDR3 region: CASSQDLGGQGRRNTIYF. Here the CDR3 DNA reads TGCGCCAGCAGCCAAGATCTTGGGGGACAGGGAAGAAGAAACACCATATATTTT.

The chain carries TRBV7-9 and TRBJ1-1; D is possibly TRBD1 (6 bases). V was shortened by 5 bases and J by 4 bases, with 17 bases between the two germline ends. Germline V lookup: CDR1 SEHNR, CDR2 FQNEAQ (reference sequence). This CDR3 is built from 15 residues. In DNA, the CDR3 is TGTGCCAGCAGCGCTGGGGGCGTCCCTGGCACTGAAGCTTTCTTT. Translation: CASSAGGVPGTEAFF.

V and J are TRBV27 and TRBJ2-1; D is perhaps TRBD2 (5 bases). Per germline, CDR1 MNHEY and CDR2 SMNVEV (reference sequence). V lost 6 bases and J lost 0, with 6 bases in between. This CDR3 is 13 amino acids long. CDR3 residues: CASRDSSYNEQFF. In nucleotides, the CDR3 is TGTGCCAGCAGGGACTCCTCCTACAATGAGCAGTTCTTC.

This clone has more than one count but fewer than ten. V is TRBV19 and J is TRBJ1-2; D possibly corresponds to TRBD1 (6 bases). This CDR3 is 11 amino acids long. Trimming took off 10 bases at V and 4 bases at J, with 10 bases between the two ends. Germline V CDR1 and CDR2: LNHDA, SQIVND (reference sequence). CDR3 DNA: TGTGCCACCTGGGACATCTATGGCTACACCTTC. Encoded protein: CATWDIYGYTF.

This clone is judged medium-sized. This chain connects TRBV6-1 to TRBJ1-6; D is unresolved. V lost 8 bases to trimming and J lost 7 bases, with 18 bases between them. Germline V gives CDR1 MNHNS, CDR2 SASEGT. There are 15 residues in the CDR3. The CDR3 bases are TGTGCCAGCGAAACCCGACCCGACAACAATTCACCCCTCCACTTT. It translates to CASETRPDNNSPLHF.

V and J are TRBV5-6 and TRBJ2-5, with TRBD1 matching over 8 bases. The DNA matches TRBJ2-7 better at its end, which makes the J call doubtful. The CDR3 loop spans 16 amino acids. Germline loops: CDR1 SGHDT, CDR2 YYEEEE. The CDR3 coding sequence is TGTGCCAGCAGCTTGGGTCCGGGACAGGTTTACTACGAGCAGTACTTC. Residues: CASSLGPGQVYYEQYF.

In this sample, this clone turned up once. The rearrangement joins TRBV27 to TRBJ1-6; D is uncertain. This CDR3 spans 15 amino acids. Germline V gives CDR1 MNHEY, CDR2 SMNVEV (reference sequence). Trimming left V 2 bases short and J 0 bases short, with 5 bases between. CDR3 DNA: TGTGCCAGCAGTTTAATGAGCTCCTATAATTCACCCCTCCACTTT. Translation gives CASSLMSSYNSPLHF.

V usage is TRBV7-9 and J usage is TRBJ2-2; D remains unclear. CDR1 is SEHNR, CDR2 FQNEAQ, per germline (reference sequence). The CDR3 totals 15 residues. The germline V and J ends were trimmed by 3 bases and 1 base, with 9 bases remaining between them. The CDR3 here is CASSFRIVNTGELFF. CDR3 nucleotides: TGTGCCAGCAGCTTCCGTATTGTGAACACCGGGGAGCTGTTTTTT.

CDR3 sequence: CASSLGANSNQPQHF. The CDR3 DNA reads as TGTGCCAGCAGCTTGGGGGCAAATAGCAATCAGCCCCAGCATTTT. This chain joins TRBV5-6 and TRBJ1-5, with no clear D. With 0 bases removed from V and 0 bases from J, the gap between germline ends came to 7 bases. The V gene's germline CDR1 is SGHDT and CDR2 YYEEEE. The CDR3 runs 15 residues.

J is TRBJ1-6 and V is TRBV15; no reliable D call. The germline CDR1 and CDR2 sequences are LNHNV and YYDKDF (reference sequence). Trimming removed 0 bases at V and 0 bases at J, with 15 bases between. The CDR3 is 19 residues long. The chain's CDR3 is CATSRDYGPTGSYNSPLHF. CDR3 sequence (DNA): TGTGCCACCAGCAGAGATTATGGGCCAACCGGCTCCTATAATTCACCCCTCCACTTT. Full variable domain (missing parts from reference TRBV15 and TRBJ1-6): DAMVIQNPRYQVTQFGKPVTLSCSQTLNHNVMYWYQQKSSQAPKLLFHYYDKDFNNEADTPDNFQSRRPNTSFCFLDIRSPGLGDTAMYLCATSRDYGPTGSYNSPLHFGNGTRLTVT.

The chain joins TRBV10-3 to TRBJ2-1, with TRBD1 as a possible D gene (5 bases). The V end lost 4 bases, the J end lost 5 bases, and 9 bases lay between the germline ends. In germline, CDR1 is ENHRY, CDR2 SYGVKD. The CDR3 is 13 residues long. CDR3 in amino acids: CAISGGPDNEQFF. DNA of the CDR3: TGTGCCATCAGTGGGGGCCCTGACAATGAGCAGTTCTTC.

This clone was picked up a small number of times. This sequence joins TRBV5-6 and TRBJ1-2; the match to TRBD1 covers 12 bases. The CDR3 consists of 14 residues. Germline V gene lookup returns CDR1 SGHDT and CDR2 YYEEEE. V lost 5 bases and J lost 4; bases outside the gene matches: 3. CDR3 coding DNA: TGTGCCAGCAGGGGGACAGGGGGCACCTATGGCTACACCTTC. Its protein product is CASRGTGGTYGYTF. The full variable domain, rest sourced from reference TRBV5-6 and TRBJ1-2, is DAGVTQSPTHLIKTRGQQVTLRCSPKSGHDTVSWYQQALGQGPQFIFQYYEEEERQRGNFPDRFSGHQFPNYSSELNVNALLLGDSALYLCASRGTGGTYGYTFGSGTRLTVV.

The CDR3 DNA sequence: TGTGCCAGCAGTGCGTCCGGGAAACCCTCCTACAATGAGCAGTTCTTC. It codes for CASSASGKPSYNEQFF. The chain joins TRBV25-1 to TRBJ2-1; TRBD2 might be the D (5 bases). This CDR3 is 16 amino acids long. With 4 bases removed from V and 0 bases from J, the gap between germline ends came to 13 bases. From germline, CDR1 is MGHDK and CDR2 SYGVNS.

The chain couples TRBV27 to TRBJ1-2; 7 bases align to TRBD1. The CDR3 runs to 14 residues. With V trimmed by 5 bases and J by 3 bases, 6 bases remained unmatched. The germline CDR1 and CDR2 sequences are MNHEY and SMNVEV (reference sequence). The CDR3 DNA reads TGTGCCAGCAGTCCGACAGGGCCTTACTATGGCTACACCTTC. This sequence encodes CASSPTGPYYGYTF.

The rearrangement joins TRBV7-2 to TRBJ2-3; D is unclear. Germline V gene sequence: CDR1 SGHTA, CDR2 FQGNSA. Trimming left V 4 bases short and J 6 bases short, with 8 bases between. The CDR3 length is 12 residues. The CDR3 DNA reads TGTGCCAGCAGCTCCGTCCCGGATACGCAGTATTTT. Translating gives CASSSVPDTQYF.

V and J are TRBV28 and TRBJ2-3; possible D gene TRBD2, 5 bases. The CDR3 runs to 15 residues. The V end was cut by 5 bases, the J end by 3 bases, with 15 bases between. Germline V gene lookup returns CDR1 MDHEN and CDR2 SYDVKM. CDR3 region: CASSVPGSGTDTQYF. The CDR3 DNA sequence: TGTGCCAGCAGTGTGCCGGGATCGGGTACAGATACGCAGTATTTT.

This clone was seen once. This chain joins TRBV27 and TRBJ2-7; TRBD1 matches 8 bases. This CDR3 is 15 amino acids long. The V and J ends lost 7 bases and 6 bases, in that order; junction bases with no gene match: 14. CDR1 and CDR2 from the germline V gene are MNHEY and SMNVEV (reference sequence). In nucleotides, the CDR3 is TGTGCCAGCAAACGACCGGGACAGGTCAACCCCGAGCAGTACTTC. Its translation: CASKRPGQVNPEQYF.

The chain has TRBV6-1 and TRBJ2-7; TRBD1 matches 11 bases. The germline gives CDR1 MNHNS, CDR2 SASEGT. Trimming removed 7 bases from V and 1 base from J; junction bases left unmatched: 6. This CDR3 is built from 15 residues. The CDR3, as DNA: TGTGCCAGCATCGGACAGGGGGCCCTTTCCTACGAGCAGTACTTC. Its translation: CASIGQGALSYEQYF.

The chain joins TRBV4-2 to TRBJ2-7; a weak D match, TRBD2 (6 bases). V lost 0 bases, J lost 0 bases, and 9 bases lay in between. CDR1 and CDR2 from the germline V gene are LGHNA and YNFKEQ. This CDR3 region has 15 residues. CDR3 sequence: CASSQDRDSSYEQYF. CDR3 bases: TGTGCCAGCAGCCAAGATCGGGACTCCTCCTACGAGCAGTACTTC.

This clone was observed a handful of times. The chain links TRBV7-9 to TRBJ1-1; 9 bases match TRBD1. Germline V lookup: CDR1 SEHNR, CDR2 FQNEAQ (reference sequence). The V and J ends lost 5 bases and 5 bases, in that order; junction bases with no gene match: 6. The CDR3 runs 14 residues. CDR3: CASSPQGATTEAFF. The CDR3 nucleotides are TGTGCCAGCAGCCCACAGGGGGCGACAACTGAAGCTTTCTTT.

This chain joins TRBV18 and TRBJ2-2; 14 bases are shared with TRBD2. Looked up from germline, CDR1 is KGHSH and CDR2 is LQKENI. The CDR3 contains 19 residues. V dropped 6 bases and J dropped 4; count of bases not matched to a gene: 13. The CDR3 spells CASSETGLAGDFRTGELFF. The CDR3 coding sequence is TGTGCCAGCTCGGAGACGGGACTAGCGGGAGATTTTCGCACCGGGGAGCTGTTTTTT.

The V call is TRBV4-3, the J call TRBJ1-1; D possibly corresponds to TRBD1 (6 bases). Germline V lookup: CDR1 LGHNA, CDR2 YSLEER. The CDR3 loop spans 13 amino acids. V was cut by 3 bases and J by 3 bases, with 8 bases left in between. CDR3 nucleotide sequence: TGCGCCAGCAGCCAGCGGACAGACACTGAAGCTTTCTTT. Its translation is CASSQRTDTEAFF.

This chain connects TRBV27 to TRBJ1-4, with D tentatively TRBD1 (5 bases). CDR1 MNHEY and CDR2 SMNVEV come from the germline V gene (reference sequence). The length of the CDR3 is 15 residues. Trimming cost V 2 bases and J 0 bases, with 7 bases left between them. CDR3 sequence: CASSLGAATNEKLFF. In nucleotides, the CDR3 is TGTGCCAGCAGTTTAGGGGCAGCAACTAATGAAAAACTGTTTTTT.

This clone was counted only a few times. The CDR3: CASSSAGQGVFYEQYF. The CDR3 DNA reads as TGTGCCAGCAGTAGCGCGGGACAGGGGGTTTTCTACGAGCAGTACTTC. The chain recombines TRBV2 with TRBJ2-7; 11 nucleotides line up with TRBD1. V lost 5 bases and J lost 3; bases outside the gene matches: 9. Germline V gene data show CDR1 as SNHLY and CDR2 as FYNNEI. CDR3 length: 16 residues.